This TCR beta chain derives from a study of beta chain features in type 1 diabetes. Study overall: Analysis included around 110,000,000 sorted cells drawn from all samples.

In germline, CDR1 is SQVTM, CDR2 ANQGSEA. The CDR3 covers 13 residues. The V gene lost 2 bases and the J gene lost 4 bases, with 9 bases spanning the gap. Each population that was sorted was more than 95% pure. Notes on the study in general: Researchers report that Type 1 diabetes patients had moderately but significantly shorter TCRB CDR3s across all four CD4+ subsets. More deletions and fewer insertions at VDJ junctions were found in patients with type 1 diabetes.

With respect to this clone: What it recognizes is unknown.

Investigators reverse transcribed all isolated RNA, so they sequenced expressed TCRB transcripts. Sequenced by immunoSEQ multiplex PCR; TCRdb stores in-frame clones only, minus some. The sample lists approximately 600,000 clones, around 12% occurring once. This sequence joins TRBV29-1 and TRBJ1-5, with no clear D. The source material was naive CD4+ T cells from blood. The TCR comes from a man aged 25-45 years with type 1 diabetes. CDR3 bases: TGCAGCGTTGAAATAGGCCTGAATCAGCCCCAGCATTTT. Translating it yields CSVEIGLNQPQHF.